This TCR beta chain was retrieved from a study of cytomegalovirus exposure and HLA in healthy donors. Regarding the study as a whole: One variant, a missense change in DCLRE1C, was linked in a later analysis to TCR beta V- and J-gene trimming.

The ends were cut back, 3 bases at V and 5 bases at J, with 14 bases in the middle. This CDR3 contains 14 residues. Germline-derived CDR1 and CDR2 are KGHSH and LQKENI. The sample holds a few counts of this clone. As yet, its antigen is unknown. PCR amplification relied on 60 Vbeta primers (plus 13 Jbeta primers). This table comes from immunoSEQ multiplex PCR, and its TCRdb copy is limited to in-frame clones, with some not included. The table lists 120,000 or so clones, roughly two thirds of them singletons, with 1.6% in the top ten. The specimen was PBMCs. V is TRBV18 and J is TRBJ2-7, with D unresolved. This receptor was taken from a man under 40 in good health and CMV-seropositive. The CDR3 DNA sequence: TGTGCCAGCTCACCGGATGGGCGTTATAACGAGCAGTACTTC. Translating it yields CASSPDGRYNEQYF. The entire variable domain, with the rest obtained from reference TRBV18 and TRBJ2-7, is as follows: NAGVMQNPRHLVRRRGQEARLRCSPMKGHSHVYWYRQLPEEGLKFMVYLQKENIIDESGMPKERFSAEFPKEGPSILRIQQVVRGDSAAYFCASSPDGRYNEQYFGPGTRLTVT.